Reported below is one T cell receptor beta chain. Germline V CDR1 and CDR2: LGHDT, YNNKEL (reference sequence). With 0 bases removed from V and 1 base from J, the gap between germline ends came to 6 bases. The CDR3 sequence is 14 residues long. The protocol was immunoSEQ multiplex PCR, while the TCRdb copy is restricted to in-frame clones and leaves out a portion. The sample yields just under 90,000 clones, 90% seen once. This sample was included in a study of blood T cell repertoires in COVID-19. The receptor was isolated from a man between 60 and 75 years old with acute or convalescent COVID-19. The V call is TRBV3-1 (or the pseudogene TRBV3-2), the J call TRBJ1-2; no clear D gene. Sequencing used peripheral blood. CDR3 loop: CASSQDHSNYGYTF. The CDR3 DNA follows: TGTGCCAGCAGCCAAGATCACAGTAACTATGGCTACACCTTC.